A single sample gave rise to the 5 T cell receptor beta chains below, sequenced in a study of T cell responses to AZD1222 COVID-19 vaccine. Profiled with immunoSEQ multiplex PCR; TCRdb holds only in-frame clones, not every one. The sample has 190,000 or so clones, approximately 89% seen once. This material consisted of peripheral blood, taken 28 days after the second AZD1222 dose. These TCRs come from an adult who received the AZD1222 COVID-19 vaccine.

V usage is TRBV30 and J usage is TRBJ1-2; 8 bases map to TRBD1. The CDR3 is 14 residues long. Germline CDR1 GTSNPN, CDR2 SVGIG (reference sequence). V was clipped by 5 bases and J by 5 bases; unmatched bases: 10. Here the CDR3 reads CAWDYGQGGYGYTF. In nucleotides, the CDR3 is TGTGCCTGGGACTACGGACAGGGAGGGTATGGCTACACCTTC.

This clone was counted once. For the CDR3, the DNA is TGTGCCAGCAGCAACCCGGGACTAGCGGACGCCTACAATGAGCAGTTCTTC. It is translated as CASSNPGLADAYNEQFF. V gene TRBV11-2 combines with J gene TRBJ2-1; 11 bases map to TRBD2. The V gene end was trimmed by 5 bases and the J gene end by 2 bases; junction bases not matched to a gene: 8. CDR3 length equals 17 residues. The V gene's germline CDR1 is SGHAT and CDR2 FQNNGV.

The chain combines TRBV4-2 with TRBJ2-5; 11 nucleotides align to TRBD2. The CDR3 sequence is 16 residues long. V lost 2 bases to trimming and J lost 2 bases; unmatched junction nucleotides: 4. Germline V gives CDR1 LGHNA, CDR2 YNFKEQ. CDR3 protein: CASSQLTSGAQETQYF. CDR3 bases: TGTGCCAGCAGCCAACTGACTAGCGGGGCACAAGAGACCCAGTACTTC.

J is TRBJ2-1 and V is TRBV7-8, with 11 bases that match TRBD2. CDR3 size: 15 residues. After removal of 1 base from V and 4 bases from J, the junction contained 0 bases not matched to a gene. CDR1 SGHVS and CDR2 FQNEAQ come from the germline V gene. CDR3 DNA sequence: TGTGCCAGCAGCTTAGTAGCGGGGGGGTACAATGAGCAGTTCTTC. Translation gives CASSLVAGGYNEQFF.

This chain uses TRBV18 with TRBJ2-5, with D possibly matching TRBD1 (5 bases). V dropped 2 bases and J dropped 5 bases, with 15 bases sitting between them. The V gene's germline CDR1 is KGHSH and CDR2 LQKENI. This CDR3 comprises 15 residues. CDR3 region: CASSPGSVGVETQYF. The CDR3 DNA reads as TGTGCCAGCTCACCAGGGTCGGTAGGGGTCGAGACCCAGTACTTC.